This T cell receptor beta chain was captured in a study of blood T cell repertoires in COVID-19. V lost 1 base to trimming and J lost 1 base; unmatched junction nucleotides: 12. The V gene's germline CDR1 is GTSNPN and CDR2 SVGIG (reference sequence). CDR3 length equals 18 residues. Original processing methods: Amplification of reference gene primers provided the estimated nucleated cell counts. The method was immunoSEQ multiplex PCR; TCRdb's version includes in-frame clones alone and lacks a portion of them. D and trimming were read from the DNA, whereas the V and J calls and clone size are those reported in that table. The sample yields 95,000 to 150,000 clones, roughly three quarters seen once.

Specimen: peripheral blood. J is TRBJ1-5 and V is TRBV30, with 8 bases lining up with TRBD1. This clonotype was obtained from a woman at least 80 years old with acute or convalescent COVID-19. The CDR3 here is CAWSGRTGNSGSNQPQHF. CDR3 nucleotides: TGTGCCTGGAGTGGCCGGACAGGGAATTCGGGAAGCAATCAGCCCCAGCATTTT.